This T cell receptor beta chain is from a study of blood T cell repertoires in COVID-19 (TCRdb year 2020). In terms of the full investigation: Samples covering the acute and convalescent phases of COVID-19 were provided by collaborators in the United States, Italy and Spain. The prospective study material was composed of cDNA or gDNA derived from T cells, B-cell-depleted T cells, or PBMCs. Subjects who had been exposed to COVID-19, were actively infected with it, or had recovered from it provided the deeply sampled blood TCRbeta repertoires that made up the dataset. The repertoires were released in a freely available public database intended as a resource for research on the immune response to SARS-CoV-2. The samples were drawn from two sources: the first 160 participants of the ongoing ImmuneRACE study, and 1,254 subjects contributed by 6 global collaborators. Nearly every sample came with metadata listing a de-identified subject ID, COVID-19 status, age in years and sex. Where available, HLA class I and class II types were taken from metadata supplied by the sample provider and were not determined by assay-based typing. General study outcomes and caveats: The amount of clinical and demographic metadata varied by source and participant and was provided uncurated.

TCRbeta CDR3 regions were amplified from genomic DNA using the immunoSEQ Assay, a bias-controlled multiplex PCR. The authors processed their data as follows. Nucleated cell counts per sample were estimated from amplification of reference gene primers within the assay. To quantify the absolute abundance of each unique TCRbeta CDR3 rearrangement, sequence reads were collapsed and filtered. For each sample, productive Simpson clonality was calculated as the square root of Simpson's diversity index across productive rearrangements. TCRdb obtained this table from immuneACCESS and retained in-frame rearrangements with V and J assigned. These tables miss some clones; where compared with another copy, unresolved V genes account for less than half of the shortfall, and the remainder is unexplained. From that table come the V and J calls and clone size; the DNA was used to work out D and trimming. Recorded for this sample are about 330,000 clones; over 70% of them occurred a single time. The ten largest account for approximately 1.2% of the sample.

As regards this clone: Its antigen is currently not known. Per-base qualities were not stored, and no clone one base away is much larger.

Whole blood was collected in K2EDTA tubes by collaborating institutions according to the institutions' own protocols. For TCRbeta analysis, collaborators shipped samples in one of three forms: frozen whole blood, isolated PBMCs, or DNA extracted from either of those sample types. CDR1 and CDR2 were assigned from the germline V gene as MNHEY and SVGAGI. The junction shows trimming of 8 bases on V and 2 bases on J, plus 9 bases between the germline ends. Spanning cysteine to phenylalanine, the CDR3 consists of 13 amino acids. Only the CDR3 DNA is retained, 39 bases long and in frame from the first base.

This TCR was recovered from a woman between 50 and 59 years old with acute or convalescent COVID-19. The sequenced sample was peripheral blood. The chain employs TRBV6-5 and TRBJ1-4; too little of a D gene remains to name it. The CDR3 reads as follows: CASGYSTNEKLFF. Read as DNA, the sequence is TGTGCCAGCGGGTACAGTACTAATGAAAAACTGTTTTTT.